The entry below gives a single T cell receptor (beta chain) sequence along with its context. Its antigen is unidentified. This specimen comes from a study of PD-1 blockade in classical Hodgkin lymphoma. Germline CDR1 and CDR2: SGHDT and YYEEEE. The CDR3 spans 17 residues. V shed 4 bases and J shed 5 bases, with 22 bases lying between them. General study findings and limits: Newly diagnosed patients were reported to exhibit reduced baseline TCR diversity relative to healthy donors.

Profiling relied on immunoSEQ multiplex PCR, and the TCRdb table lists in-frame clones only, not all of them. The table shows nearly 25,000 clones, with around three quarters occurring only once. As to time point: cycle 4 day 1 (C4D1), after less than seven weeks of nivolumab. Relapse was seen in all patients after autologous stem cell transplantation, and brentuximab vedotin exposure was variable. The starting material was peripheral blood mononuclear cells (PBMCs), obtained before the fourth cycle of nivolumab. V gene TRBV5-6 combines with J gene TRBJ1-5; possibly TRBD1 for D (6 bases). The TCR sequence derives from a human donor with classical Hodgkin lymphoma. The CDR3 is CASSRTQGLGGDQPQHF. CDR3 coding DNA: TGTGCCAGCAGCCGAACTCAGGGGCTTGGAGGAGATCAGCCCCAGCATTTT.